These 12 T cell receptor beta chains came from one sample sequenced in a study of cytomegalovirus exposure and HLA in healthy donors. With 60 Vbeta and 13 Jbeta primers, the PCR was carried out. Clones were sequenced by immunoSEQ multiplex PCR, and TCRdb holds only the in-frame ones, with some missing. The sample holds 70,000 to 95,000 clones, roughly 76% seen once. Sample: PBMCs. These receptors were taken from a young woman in good health and CMV-seronegative.

This clone came up once. The chain links TRBV27 to TRBJ2-2; 11 bases line up with TRBD2. Germline V CDR1 and CDR2: MNHEY, SMNVEV (reference sequence). This CDR3 has 17 residues. Germline trimming cut 1 base from V and 0 bases from J; bases unmatched to any gene: 1. In nucleotides, the CDR3 is TGTGCCAGCAGTTTATGGGGACTAGCGGCGAACACCGGGGAGCTGTTTTTT. Its protein is CASSLWGLAANTGELFF.

The chain is built from TRBV29-1 and TRBJ2-2; D is unresolved. Germline V CDR1 and CDR2: SQVTM, ANQGSEA. CDR3 length: 13 amino acids. V was trimmed by 3 bases and J by 1 base, leaving 6 bases between them. The CDR3 spells CSVEAGNTGELFF. In DNA, the CDR3 is TGCAGCGTTGAGGCAGGGAACACCGGGGAGCTGTTTTTT.

V is TRBV6-5 and J is TRBJ2-7; weak D call: TRBD1 (6 bases). This CDR3 spans 14 amino acids. Germline V gene lookup returns CDR1 MNHEY and CDR2 SVGAGI. Trimming took 0 bases from V and 3 from J, leaving 9 bases between them. This CDR3 is CASSYSAGVYEQYF. DNA for the CDR3: TGTGCCAGCAGTTACTCGGCAGGGGTCTACGAGCAGTACTTC.

The chain uses TRBV29-1 and TRBJ2-7; 12 bases match TRBD1. Germline assignment: CDR1 SQVTM and CDR2 ANQGSEA. Trimming at V came to 0 bases and at J to 4 bases, leaving 4 bases not matched to a gene. This CDR3 region has 15 residues. CDR3 sequence: CSVEERDRGLYEQYF. The DNA of the CDR3 is TGCAGCGTTGAAGAGCGGGACAGGGGGCTGTACGAGCAGTACTTC.

This chain connects TRBV5-1 to TRBJ1-2, with 9 bases lining up with TRBD1. Looked up from germline, CDR1 is SGHRS and CDR2 is YFSETQ. CDR3 length: 17 residues. J was trimmed by 3 bases and V by 0 bases; bases with no gene match: 9. In nucleotides, the CDR3 is TGCGCCAGCAGCTTGGCCACCGGGACAGGGAACCACTATGGCTACACCTTC. Its translation: CASSLATGTGNHYGYTF.

V and J are TRBV11-2 and TRBJ2-5, with a possible D match to TRBD2 (6 bases). Germline CDR1 is SGHAT and CDR2 is FQNNGV. Deletions cut 5 bases from V and 1 base from J, with 11 bases between. This CDR3 spans 14 amino acids. CDR3 loop: CASSQAGGQETQYF. CDR3 DNA: TGTGCCAGCAGCCAGGCCGGGGGCCAAGAGACCCAGTACTTC. The full variable domain, with the rest looked up from reference TRBV11-2 and TRBJ2-5, is EAGVAQSPRYKIIEKRQSVAFWCNPISGHATLYWYQQILGQGPKLLIQFQNNGVVDDSQLPKDRFSAERLKGVDSTLKIQPAKLEDSAVYLCASSQAGGQETQYFGPGTRLLVL.

The J gene is TRBJ1-1, the V gene TRBV7-8; D gene unclear. The germline V and J ends were trimmed by 3 bases and 5 bases, with 10 bases remaining between them. The CDR3 totals 13 residues. Germline V gene data show CDR1 as SGHVS and CDR2 as FQNEAQ. CDR3 region: CASSLRSGTEAFF. The CDR3 bases are TGTGCCAGCAGCTTGCGATCGGGGACTGAAGCTTTCTTT.

V and J are TRBV11-2 and TRBJ1-2; the D gene is possibly TRBD1 (5 bases). Looked up from germline, CDR1 is SGHAT and CDR2 is FQNNGV. V lost 0 bases and J 5 bases, leaving 16 bases between the germline ends. This CDR3 comprises 16 residues. CDR3 nucleotides: TGTGCCAGCAGCTTAGATCCCAGCAGGGTGCGTTATGGCTACACCTTC. It encodes CASSLDPSRVRYGYTF.

This rearrangement joins TRBV6-6 to TRBJ2-3; TRBD2 aligns across 9 bases. CDR1 MNHNY and CDR2 SVGAGI come from the germline V gene (reference sequence). There are 15 residues in the CDR3. Losses at the gene ends were 7 bases for V and 7 bases for J; bases not matched to a gene: 12. The CDR3 sequence: CASTRAGGLLNTQYF. CDR3 in DNA: TGTGCCAGCACCAGGGCGGGAGGGCTTCTAAATACGCAGTATTTT.

The chain carries TRBV5-1 and TRBJ2-3, with unresolved D. The CDR3 consists of 12 residues. V was cut by 7 bases and J by 0 bases, with 6 bases left in between. The germline CDR1 and CDR2 sequences are SGHRS and YFSETQ. This chain's CDR3 is CASYLSTDTQYF. The CDR3 region has the DNA TGCGCCAGCTATCTGAGCACAGATACGCAGTATTTT. Drawing the rest from reference TRBV5-1 and TRBJ2-3, the complete variable domain is KAGVTQTPRYLIKTRGQQVTLSCSPISGHRSVSWYQQTPGQGLQFLFEYFSETQRNKGNFPGRFSGRQFSNSRSEMNVSTLELGDSALYLCASYLSTDTQYFGPGTRLTVL.

J is TRBJ1-5 and V is TRBV19; TRBD1 might be the D (5 bases). V was clipped by 5 bases and J by 5 bases, with 10 bases between them. The germline CDR1 and CDR2 sequences are LNHDA and SQIVND (reference sequence). The CDR3 has 13 amino acids. CDR3 sequence: CASSAGGYQPQHF. CDR3 sequence (DNA): TGTGCCAGTAGTGCCGGGGGGTATCAGCCCCAGCATTTT.

The V call is TRBV18, the J call TRBJ2-5; 10 bases line up with TRBD2. The closer fit of TRBJ2-7 to the DNA end suggests the J call may be wrong. Germline CDR1 and CDR2: KGHSH and LQKENI. CDR3 length: 18 amino acids. This chain's CDR3 is CASSPRGLAGAKNYEQYF. The CDR3, as DNA: TGTGCCAGCTCACCAAGAGGGCTAGCGGGAGCGAAAAACTACGAGCAGTACTTC.